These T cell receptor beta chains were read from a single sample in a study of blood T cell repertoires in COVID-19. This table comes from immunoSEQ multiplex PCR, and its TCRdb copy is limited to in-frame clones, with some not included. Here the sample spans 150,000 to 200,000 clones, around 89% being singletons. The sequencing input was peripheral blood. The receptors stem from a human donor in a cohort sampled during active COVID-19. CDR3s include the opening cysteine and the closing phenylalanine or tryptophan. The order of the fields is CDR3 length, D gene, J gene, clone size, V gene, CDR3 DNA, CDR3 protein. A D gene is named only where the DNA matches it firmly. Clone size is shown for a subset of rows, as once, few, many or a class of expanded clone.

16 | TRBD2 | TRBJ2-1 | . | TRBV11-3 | TGTGCCAGCAGCTCCGAGCTAGCGGGGGGAAGTAATGAGCAGTTCTTC | CASSSELAGGSNEQFF
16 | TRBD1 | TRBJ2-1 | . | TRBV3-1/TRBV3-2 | TGTGCCAGCAGCCTCCGGGACAGCGCTACCTACAATGAGCAGTTCTTC | CASSLRDSATYNEQFF
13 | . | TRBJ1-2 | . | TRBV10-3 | TGTGCCATCAGTGGACAGGTGGACTATGGCTACACCTTC | CAISGQVDYGYTF
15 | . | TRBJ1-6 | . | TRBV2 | TGTGCCAGCAGTGACAGGGGCCCCTACAATTCACCCCTCCACTTT | CASSDRGPYNSPLHF
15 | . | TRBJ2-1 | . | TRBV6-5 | TGTGCCAGCAGTTACTGGGCAGGTTCGCACAATGAGCAGTTCTTC | CASSYWAGSHNEQFF
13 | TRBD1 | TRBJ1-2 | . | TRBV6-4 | TGTGCCAGCGGCTCGGGACAGGGCTATGGCTACACCTTC | CASGSGQGYGYTF
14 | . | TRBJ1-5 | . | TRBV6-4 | TGTGCCAGCAGTGAGGCGGGGGGGGGCCAGCCCCAGCATTTT | CASSEAGGGQPQHF
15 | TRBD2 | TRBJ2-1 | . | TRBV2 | TGTGCCAGCAGTGAAGGGACTAGCGGATACAATGAGCAGTTCTTC | CASSEGTSGYNEQFF
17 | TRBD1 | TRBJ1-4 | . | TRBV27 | TGTGCCAGCAGTTTAATCATACCGGGACAGGGACGTGAAAAACTGTTTTTT | CASSLIIPGQGREKLFF
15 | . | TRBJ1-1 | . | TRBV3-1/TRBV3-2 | TGTGCCAGCAGCCAAGCTTTTCGGGTTAACACTGAAGCTTTCTTT | CASSQAFRVNTEAFF
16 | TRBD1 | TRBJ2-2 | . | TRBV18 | TGTGCCAGCTCACCCACCAGGGGGCCTACTACCGGGGAGCTGTTTTTT | CASSPTRGPTTGELFF
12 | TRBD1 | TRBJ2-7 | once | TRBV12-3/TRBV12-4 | TGTGCCAGCAGCCTGGACAGGGCCGAGCAGTACTTC | CASSLDRAEQYF
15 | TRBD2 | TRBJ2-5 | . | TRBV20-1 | TGCAGTGCTAGTGGGGGTAGCGGGAGTAGGGAGACCCAGTACTTC | CSASGGSGSRETQYF
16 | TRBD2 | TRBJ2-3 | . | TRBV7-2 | TGTGCCAGCAGACCAGGACTAGCGGGGGGCCAAGATACGCAGTATTTT | CASRPGLAGGQDTQYF
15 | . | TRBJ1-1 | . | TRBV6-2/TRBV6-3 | TGTGCCAGCAGTTACTCGGGCTACTTGGACACTGAAGCTTTCTTT | CASSYSGYLDTEAFF
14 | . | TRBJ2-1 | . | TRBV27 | TGTGCCAGCAGCCCGCAGGGCTCCTACAATGAGCAGTTCTTC | CASSPQGSYNEQFF
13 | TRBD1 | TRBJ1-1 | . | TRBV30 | TGTGCCCGAAATTTACAGGGGGACACTGAAGCTTTCTTT | CARNLQGDTEAFF
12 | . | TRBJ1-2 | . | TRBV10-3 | TGTGCCACCCGGACAGTAACGTATGGCTACACCTTC | CATRTVTYGYTF